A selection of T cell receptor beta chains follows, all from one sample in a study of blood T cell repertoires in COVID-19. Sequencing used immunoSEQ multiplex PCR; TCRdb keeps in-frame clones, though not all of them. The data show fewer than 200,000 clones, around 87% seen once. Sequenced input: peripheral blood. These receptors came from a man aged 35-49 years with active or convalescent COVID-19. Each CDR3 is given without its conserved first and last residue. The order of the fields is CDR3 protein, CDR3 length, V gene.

CDR3aa: AWSVPGRGSGNTIY
len: 14
v_gene: TRBV30

CDR3aa: ASTLGQGNSPLH
len: 12
v_gene: TRBV19

CDR3aa: ASSVQGKGGYT
len: 11
v_gene: TRBV19

CDR3aa: ASSQVDREETQY
len: 12
v_gene: TRBV3-1/TRBV3-2

CDR3aa: ASSYSRDSSYEQY
len: 13
v_gene: TRBV6-6

CDR3aa: ASSLRGKNTEAF
len: 12
v_gene: TRBV4-1

CDR3aa: AWSGGFSEQY
len: 10
v_gene: TRBV30

CDR3aa: STLLGQGGNEQF
len: 12
v_gene: TRBV29-1

CDR3aa: ASRPQGFDTEAF
len: 12
v_gene: TRBV19

CDR3aa: ASSALSGGTGNTIY
len: 14
v_gene: TRBV9

CDR3aa: ASSPPTGRDFEKLF
len: 14
v_gene: TRBV11-1

CDR3aa: ASSQGRGRVVAGELF
len: 15
v_gene: TRBV3-1/TRBV3-2

CDR3aa: ASISGGDYGYT
len: 11
v_gene: TRBV28

CDR3aa: ASSLMAGNRYT
len: 11
v_gene: TRBV16

CDR3aa: ASSPGAGSYNSPLH
len: 14
v_gene: TRBV9

CDR3aa: ASSPGQGANYGYT
len: 13
v_gene: TRBV18

CDR3aa: ASSAKQGRQETQY
len: 13
v_gene: TRBV19

CDR3aa: ASSFPGLVYEQY
len: 12
v_gene: TRBV6-2/TRBV6-3

CDR3aa: ASSFGGGGNEQY
len: 12
v_gene: TRBV28

CDR3aa: ASSHRAKTGETQY
len: 13
v_gene: TRBV11-2

CDR3aa: ASSFGGRSSYNEQF
len: 14
v_gene: TRBV27

CDR3aa: ASIRGSDYGYT
len: 11
v_gene: TRBV28

CDR3aa: ASSEQGSPETQY
len: 12
v_gene: TRBV7-3

CDR3aa: ASSLEASGAGTDTQY
len: 15
v_gene: TRBV5-1

CDR3aa: ASSLELVYTGNTIY
len: 14
v_gene: TRBV7-2

CDR3aa: ASSPREANEKLF
len: 12
v_gene: TRBV3-1/TRBV3-2

CDR3aa: ASSLDASGTGSEKLF
len: 15
v_gene: TRBV28

CDR3aa: ATSDQANYGYT
len: 11
v_gene: TRBV24-1

CDR3aa: AISEGTGGFYEQY
len: 13
v_gene: TRBV10-3